This is a list of T cell receptor beta chains from one sample in a study of a mutant IDH1 vaccine in newly diagnosed glioma. The protocol was immunoSEQ multiplex PCR, while the TCRdb copy is restricted to in-frame clones and leaves out a portion. The sample lists approximately 40,000 clones, around three quarters occurring once. Antigen specificity for these receptors is unknown. The input for sequencing was PBMCs, taken from a glioma patient whose treatment included an IDH1 peptide vaccine. The receptors originated from a man in his forties with glioma. Both conserved end residues are part of each CDR3. D genes are given only for firm matches. Only part of the rows carry a size: once, few, many, or a class if the clone is expanded.

-	TRBV6-5	TRBJ2-7	-	TGTGCCAGCAGAACAGGCCTTTACGAGCAGTACTTC	CASRTGLYEQYF
-	TRBV6-6	TRBJ1-1	-	TGTGCCAGCAGTTATCTGGGTACGAACACTGAAGCTTTCTTT	CASSYLGTNTEAFF
-	TRBV2	TRBJ1-1	TRBD1	TGTGCCACGACGGGACAGGGCACCACTGAAGCTTTCTTT	CATTGQGTTEAFF
-	TRBV5-1	TRBJ2-2	-	TGCGCCAGCAGCTTCCCGGGTATAGGCACCGGGGAGCTGTTTTTT	CASSFPGIGTGELFF
-	TRBV10-1	TRBJ2-5	-	TGCGCCAGCAGTGAAGGTGACGACCAAGAGACCCAGTACTTC	CASSEGDDQETQYF
-	TRBV5-6	TRBJ1-5	-	TGTGCCAGCAGCTCGAGTGGGCAGCCCCAGCATTTT	CASSSSGQPQHF
-	TRBV27	TRBJ2-2	TRBD2	TGTGCCAGCAGTTCTCGGGGGGGGAACACCGGGGAGCTGTTTTTT	CASSSRGGNTGELFF
-	TRBV7-9	TRBJ2-1	-	TGTGCCAGCAGCTTAGTGCGGACAGACTACAATGAGCAGTTCTTC	CASSLVRTDYNEQFF
-	TRBV7-2	TRBJ2-7	-	TGTGCCAGCAGCTTGTCCGGGGGCTACGAGCAGTACTTC	CASSLSGGYEQYF
-	TRBV6-5	TRBJ1-2	-	TGTGCCAGCAGTCGGGGGGCTGGCTACACCTTC	CASSRGAGYTF
-	TRBV25-1	TRBJ1-2	-	TGTGCCAGCAGTGAGGGACGATATGGCTACACCTTC	CASSEGRYGYTF
-	TRBV18	TRBJ1-2	-	TGTGCCAGCTCAACGCTCGAGTACACAGGATATGGCTACACCTTC	CASSTLEYTGYGYTF
once	TRBV5-1	TRBJ1-1	TRBD1	TGCGCCAGCAGCTTCCAGGGGGCCCGCACTGAAGCTTTCTTT	CASSFQGARTEAFF
few	TRBV27	TRBJ2-7	TRBD2	TGTGCCAGCAGTCCCTACTCCGGGACTAGCTCCTACGAGCAGTACTTC	CASSPYSGTSSYEQYF
-	TRBV5-1	TRBJ1-4	-	TGCGCCAGCAGCTTGGGACAGCTTTCAACTAATGAAAAACTGTTTTTT	CASSLGQLSTNEKLFF
few	TRBV2	TRBJ1-1	-	TGTGCCAGCAGTGAAGAGGGGATGAACACTGAAGCTTTCTTT	CASSEEGMNTEAFF
-	TRBV25-1	TRBJ1-6	TRBD1	TGTGCCAGCAGCAAGTATAACTCCGGGACAGCGAATAATTCACCCCTCCACTTT	CASSKYNSGTANNSPLHF
-	TRBV25-1	TRBJ2-3	-	TGTGCCAGCAGTGAAGAAATGGATACGCAGTATTTT	CASSEEMDTQYF
-	TRBV11-3	TRBJ1-5	TRBD1	TGTGCCAGCAGCTTTAGAACGAGTCCTACAGGGGCCAATCAGCCCCAGCATTTT	CASSFRTSPTGANQPQHF
-	TRBV19	TRBJ1-1	-	TGTGCCAGTAGTATGTACGGTGAAGCTTTCTTT	CASSMYGEAFF
-	TRBV6-4	TRBJ2-3	-	TGTGCCAGCAGCCCCACAGGTGGGGCAGATACGCAGTATTTT	CASSPTGGADTQYF
-	TRBV11-1	TRBJ2-5	TRBD2	TGTGCCAGCAGCTTACGCCTAGCGGGGAGGGAGGAGACCCAGTACTTC	CASSLRLAGREETQYF
once	TRBV5-6	TRBJ2-6	-	TGTGCCAGCAGCTTGGCCTTAGGGCCTAAAAGCTCTGGGGCCAACGTCCTGACTTTC	CASSLALGPKSSGANVLTF
-	TRBV18	TRBJ2-2	TRBD1	TGTGCCAGCTCACCCCTAGGGACAGGGGGCTCTACCGGGGAGCTGTTTTTT	CASSPLGTGGSTGELFF
-	TRBV6-5	TRBJ1-1	-	TGTGCCAGCAGTCTGAGGAGGGTCACTGAAGCTTTCTTT	CASSLRRVTEAFF
-	TRBV10-3	TRBJ2-7	-	TGTGCCATCAGTGAGTCGGATGTGGCTGGGATGGGGGAGCAGTACTTC	CAISESDVAGMGEQYF
-	TRBV5-7	TRBJ2-7	TRBD1	TGTGCCAGCAGCCCCGTCTGCCCCACCTACGACAGGGTCTACGAGCAGTACTTC	CASSPVCPTYDRVYEQYF
few	TRBV20-1	TRBJ1-4	-	TGCAGTGCTAGGGAAGATGAAAAACTGTTTTTT	CSAREDEKLFF
-	TRBV6-1	TRBJ1-6	-	TGTGCCAGCAGTGAAGCGCGGTTCACCCCATGGAATTCACCCCTCCACTTT	CASSEARFTPWNSPLHF
once	TRBV7-9	TRBJ2-3	-	TGTGCCAGCAGCTTAGGGGTACGGGACACGGGCACAGATACGCAGTATTTT	CASSLGVRDTGTDTQYF
-	TRBV6-1	TRBJ1-2	-	TGTGCCAGCAGTGAAGCCCGTTCAACTGGCTACACCTTC	CASSEARSTGYTF
-	TRBV5-1	TRBJ2-7	-	TGCGCCAGCAGCGCGGGCTCCTACGAGCAGTACTTC	CASSAGSYEQYF
-	TRBV19	TRBJ1-5	-	TGTGCCACCAGGCCACAGGGAAAGATCAATCAGCCCCAGCATTTT	CATRPQGKINQPQHF
-	TRBV6-5	TRBJ2-1	TRBD1	TGTGCCAGCAGTCCCGGACAGGGGGCTTCGAATGAGCAGTTCTTC	CASSPGQGASNEQFF
-	TRBV5-1	TRBJ1-1	-	TGCGCCAGCAGCCCGGAGGGACGGTACACTGAAGCTTTCTTT	CASSPEGRYTEAFF
-	TRBV2	TRBJ2-3	TRBD2	TGTGCCAGCAGTGAAGGGTATCGAGCGGGGGGTAATACGCAGTATTTT	CASSEGYRAGGNTQYF
-	TRBV19	TRBJ1-2	TRBD1	TGTGCCAGTAGTCCAGGAGGGGGCGGGATCTATGGCTACACCTTC	CASSPGGGGIYGYTF
-	TRBV6-5	TRBJ1-2	TRBD1	TGTGCCAGCAGCCGTGGACAGGGGGTGTTTAATGGCTACACCTTC	CASSRGQGVFNGYTF
-	TRBV9	TRBJ2-7	TRBD1	TGTGCCAGCAGCGTGGTTCCCGGGACAGGGATCGAGCAGTACTTC	CASSVVPGTGIEQYF
-	TRBV30	TRBJ2-3	TRBD2	TGTGCCTGGAGACTAGCGGGGGGCACAGATACGCAGTATTTT	CAWRLAGGTDTQYF
-	TRBV25-1	TRBJ2-3	-	TGTGCCAGCAGGGGGGGGGCGGCAGATACGCAGTATTTT	CASRGGAADTQYF
-	TRBV5-4	TRBJ1-6	TRBD1	TGTGCCAGCAGCCCCGGACAGGTTCGGAATTCACCCCTCCACTTT	CASSPGQVRNSPLHF
-	TRBV7-9	TRBJ1-2	-	TGTGCCAGCAGCTTAGAGAACAATGGCTACACCTTC	CASSLENNGYTF
once	TRBV6-1	TRBJ1-6	-	TGTGCCAGCAGTGAAATCGACCGAGATTCACCCCTCCACTTT	CASSEIDRDSPLHF
-	TRBV5-1	TRBJ2-3	-	TGCGCCAGCAAACTGTGGGGGGGCGGCACAGATACGCAGTATTTT	CASKLWGGGTDTQYF
-	TRBV7-9	TRBJ1-2	-	TGTGCCAGCAGCTTAAAAGGGAATTATGGCTACACCTTC	CASSLKGNYGYTF
-	TRBV29-1	TRBJ2-5	-	TGCAGCGCCCCTGGGGTCCACCAAGAGACCCAGTACTTC	CSAPGVHQETQYF
medium-sized	TRBV19	TRBJ2-5	-	TGTGCCAGTAGTATCCAGGGATCAGAGACCCAGTACTTC	CASSIQGSETQYF
-	TRBV6-6	TRBJ1-2	-	TGTGCCAGCAGTAATCAGGGCGGTACTAACTATGGCTACACCTTC	CASSNQGGTNYGYTF
-	TRBV4-1	TRBJ2-7	-	TGCGCCAGCAGCCAAATTGGTGTCGACTCAAACGAGCAGTACTTC	CASSQIGVDSNEQYF
-	TRBV5-1	TRBJ2-3	-	TGCGCCAGCAGCTTGGAGCAGTCAGATACGCAGTATTTT	CASSLEQSDTQYF
-	TRBV7-9	TRBJ2-1	TRBD2	TGTGCCAGCAGCTCGGGACTAGCGGGGGACAATGAGCAGTTCTTC	CASSSGLAGDNEQFF
-	TRBV9	TRBJ2-5	-	TGTGCCAGCAGTCAAGCCGGGACTGTAGAGACCCAGTACTTC	CASSQAGTVETQYF
-	TRBV6-5	TRBJ2-7	TRBD2	TGTGCCAGCAGGTCACTAGCGGGGGGGCCAAACGAGCAGTACTTC	CASRSLAGGPNEQYF
-	TRBV27	TRBJ1-2	-	TGTGCCAGCAGCACGCACCTCTCGGGCGATGGCTACACCTTC	CASSTHLSGDGYTF
once	TRBV4-3	TRBJ2-5	-	TGCGCCAGCAGCCAAGGACTAGGTACGGAGACCCAGTACTTC	CASSQGLGTETQYF
-	TRBV6-1	TRBJ2-1	-	TGTGCCAGCACCCCATTATTACACGAATTAGGAGAGTTCTTC	CASTPLLHELGEFF
-	TRBV4-1	TRBJ1-1	-	TGCGCCAGCAGCCAACATCTCTTCGGATTTGGGTCCATGAACACTGAAGCTTTCTTT	CASSQHLFGFGSMNTEAFF
-	TRBV19	TRBJ1-6	-	TGTGCCAGTAGTATAGATTGGTTAGTGGGCTCTTCATCACCCCTCCACTTT	CASSIDWLVGSSSPLHF